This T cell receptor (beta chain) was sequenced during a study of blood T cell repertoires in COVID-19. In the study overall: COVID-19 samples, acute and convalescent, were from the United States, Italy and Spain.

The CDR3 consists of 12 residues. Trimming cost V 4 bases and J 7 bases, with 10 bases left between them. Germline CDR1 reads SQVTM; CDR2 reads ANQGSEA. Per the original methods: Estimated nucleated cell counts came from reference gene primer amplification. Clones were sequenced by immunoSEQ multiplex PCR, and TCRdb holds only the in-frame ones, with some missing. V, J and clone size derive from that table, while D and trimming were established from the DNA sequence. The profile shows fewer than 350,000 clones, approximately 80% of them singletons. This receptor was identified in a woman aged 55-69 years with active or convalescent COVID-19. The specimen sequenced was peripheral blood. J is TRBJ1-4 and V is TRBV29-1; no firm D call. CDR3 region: CSVGGAGEKLFF. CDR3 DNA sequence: TGCAGCGTTGGGGGAGCGGGTGAAAAACTGTTTTTT.